The 2 T cell receptor beta chains below all came from one sample that was sequenced in a study of glioma-infiltrating T cells after dendritic cell vaccination listed by TCRdb under 2016. The library was built by means of the immunoSEQ multiplex PCR assay. Held by TCRdb, this immuneACCESS table contains in-frame sequences only and omits some clones. Under half of the omission traces to an unresolved V gene where checked; the cause of the rest is unknown. This sample lists 90,000 to 100,000 clones; roughly three quarters were detected once. The leading ten clones occupy roughly 5.6% of the sample. Here the sequenced sample was blood, taken before dendritic cell vaccination. The receptor source for this set is a human donor with glioblastoma.

The genes are TRBV9 and TRBJ2-3; D might be TRBD2 (6 bases). The CDR3 sequence is 16 residues long. From germline, CDR1 is SGDLS and CDR2 YYNGEE. Trimming left V 0 bases short and J 1 base short, with 12 bases between. The CDR3 loop reads CASSVAGSGGTDTQYF. The CDR3 DNA reads as TGTGCCAGCAGCGTAGCTGGGTCGGGAGGCACAGATACGCAGTATTTT.

The gene calls are TRBV28 and TRBJ2-1, with 8 bases identical to TRBD1. The CDR3 extends over 14 amino acids. CDR1 is MDHEN, CDR2 SYDVKM, per germline. With V trimmed by 3 bases and J by 7 bases, 5 bases remained unmatched. CDR3 sequence (DNA): TGTGCCAGCAGTTTTCAGGGGGCTCGGAATGAGCAGTTCTTC. Translated, it gives CASSFQGARNEQFF.